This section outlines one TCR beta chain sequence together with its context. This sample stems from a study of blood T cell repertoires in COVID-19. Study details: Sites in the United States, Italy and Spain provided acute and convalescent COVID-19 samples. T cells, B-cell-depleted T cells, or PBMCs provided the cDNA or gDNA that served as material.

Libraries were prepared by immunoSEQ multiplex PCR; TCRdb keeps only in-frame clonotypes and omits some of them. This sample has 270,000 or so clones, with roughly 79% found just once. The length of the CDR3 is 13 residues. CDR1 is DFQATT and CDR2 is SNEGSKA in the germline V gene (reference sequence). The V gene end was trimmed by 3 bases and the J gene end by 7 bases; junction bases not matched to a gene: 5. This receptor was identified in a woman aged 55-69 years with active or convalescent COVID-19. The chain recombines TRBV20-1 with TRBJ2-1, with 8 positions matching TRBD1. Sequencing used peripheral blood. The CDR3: CSASIGQGNEQFF. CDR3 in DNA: TGCAGTGCTAGTATCGGACAGGGAAATGAGCAGTTCTTC.